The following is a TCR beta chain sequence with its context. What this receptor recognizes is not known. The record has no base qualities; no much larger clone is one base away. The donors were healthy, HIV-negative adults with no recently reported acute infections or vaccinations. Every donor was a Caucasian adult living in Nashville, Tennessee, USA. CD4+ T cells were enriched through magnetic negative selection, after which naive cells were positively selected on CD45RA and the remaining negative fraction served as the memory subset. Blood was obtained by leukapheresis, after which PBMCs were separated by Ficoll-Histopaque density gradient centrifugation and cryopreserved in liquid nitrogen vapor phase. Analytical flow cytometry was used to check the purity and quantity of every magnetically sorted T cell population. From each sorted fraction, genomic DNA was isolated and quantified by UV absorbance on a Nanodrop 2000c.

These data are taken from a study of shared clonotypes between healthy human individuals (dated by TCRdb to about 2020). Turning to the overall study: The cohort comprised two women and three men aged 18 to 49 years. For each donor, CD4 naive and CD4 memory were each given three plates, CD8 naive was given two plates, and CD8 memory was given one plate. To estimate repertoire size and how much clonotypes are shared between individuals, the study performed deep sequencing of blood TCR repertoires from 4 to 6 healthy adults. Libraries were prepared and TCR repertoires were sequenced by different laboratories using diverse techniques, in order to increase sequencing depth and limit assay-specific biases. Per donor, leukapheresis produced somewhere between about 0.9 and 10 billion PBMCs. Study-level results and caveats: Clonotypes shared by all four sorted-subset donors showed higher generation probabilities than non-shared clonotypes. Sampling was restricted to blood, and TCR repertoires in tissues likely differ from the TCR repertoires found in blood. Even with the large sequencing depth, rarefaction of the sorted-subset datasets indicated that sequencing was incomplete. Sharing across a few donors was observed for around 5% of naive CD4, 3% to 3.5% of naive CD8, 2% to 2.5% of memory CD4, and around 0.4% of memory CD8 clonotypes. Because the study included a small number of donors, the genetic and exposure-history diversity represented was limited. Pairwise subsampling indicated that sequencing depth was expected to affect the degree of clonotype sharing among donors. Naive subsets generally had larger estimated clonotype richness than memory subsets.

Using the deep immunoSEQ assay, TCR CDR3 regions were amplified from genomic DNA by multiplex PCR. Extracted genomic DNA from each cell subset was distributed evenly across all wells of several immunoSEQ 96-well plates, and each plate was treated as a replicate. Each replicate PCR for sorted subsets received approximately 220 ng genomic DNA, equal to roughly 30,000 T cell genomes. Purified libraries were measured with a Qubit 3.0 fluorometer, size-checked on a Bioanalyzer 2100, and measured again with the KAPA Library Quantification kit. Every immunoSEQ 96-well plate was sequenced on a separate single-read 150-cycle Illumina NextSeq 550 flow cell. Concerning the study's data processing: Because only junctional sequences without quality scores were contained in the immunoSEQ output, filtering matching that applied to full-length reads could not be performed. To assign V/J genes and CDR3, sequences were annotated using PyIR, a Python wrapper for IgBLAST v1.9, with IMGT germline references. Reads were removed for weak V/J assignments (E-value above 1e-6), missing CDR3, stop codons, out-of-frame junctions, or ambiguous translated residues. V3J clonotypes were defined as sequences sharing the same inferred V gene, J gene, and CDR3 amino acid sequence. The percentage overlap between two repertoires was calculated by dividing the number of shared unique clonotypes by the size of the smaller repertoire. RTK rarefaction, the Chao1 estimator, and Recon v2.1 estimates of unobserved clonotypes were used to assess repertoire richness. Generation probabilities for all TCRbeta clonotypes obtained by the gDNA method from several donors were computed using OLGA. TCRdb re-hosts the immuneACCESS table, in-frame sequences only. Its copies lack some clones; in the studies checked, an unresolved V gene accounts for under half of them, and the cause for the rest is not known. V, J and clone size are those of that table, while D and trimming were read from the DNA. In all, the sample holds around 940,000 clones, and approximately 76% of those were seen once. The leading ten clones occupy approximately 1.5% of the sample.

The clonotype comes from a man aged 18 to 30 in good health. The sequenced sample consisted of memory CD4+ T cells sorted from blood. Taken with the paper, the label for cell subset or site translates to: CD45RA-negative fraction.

For the CDR3, the sequence is CASIETAGANVLTF. The sequenced DNA is TGCGCCAGCATAGAGACAGCTGGGGCCAACGTCCTGACTTTC. The sequence joins TRBV5-1 to TRBJ2-6; TRBD1 could be the D gene, as 5 bases match. Looking up the germline V gene yields CDR1 SGHRS and CDR2 YFSETQ. V gives up 6 bases and J gives up 2 bases, and the segment between their germline ends measures 9 bases. The CDR3 goes from the cysteine to the phenylalanine over 14 residues. The entry retains the CDR3 DNA only, 42 bases that are in frame from base 1.